A single sample is the source of the 15 T cell receptor beta chains below, sequenced in a study of T cells in Graves' hyperthyroidism and ophthalmopathy. Amplification targeted TCR beta CDR3 regions from RNA transcripts. RT-PCR in the first round (using the HTBI primer set) targeted the TCR CDR3. TCRdb recomputed calls from the multiplex PCR reads with MiXCR, one row per CDR3 protein. The data show 130,000 to 150,000 distinct CDR3 sequences, about 20% seen once. The sample was blood. These receptors were taken from a woman aged 45 to 65 with Graves' hyperthyroidism that later progressed to Graves' ophthalmopathy.

This clonotype was seen ten or more times. The chain combines TRBV12-3 or TRBV12-4 with TRBJ1-5; 7 bases are a match to TRBD1. V was pared by 2 bases and J by 7 bases, with 2 bases of the junction left unmatched. The CDR3 sequence is 13 residues long. The CDR3 loop reads CASSLLTGQPQHF. The CDR3 DNA is TGTGCCAGCAGTTTACTGACAGGGCAGCCCCAGCATTTT.

This chain links TRBV11-2 with TRBJ1-2, with TRBD1 matching over 8 bases. Germline values: CDR1 SGHAT, CDR2 FQNNGV. The CDR3 totals 15 residues. The trim removed 5 bases at V and 6 bases at J, leaving 11 bases unmatched. CDR3 nucleotide sequence: TGTGCCAGCAGCCTCCCCAGGACAGGGAAGAATGGCTACACCTTC. Translated: CASSLPRTGKNGYTF. The complete variable domain, with remaining parts taken from reference TRBV11-2 and TRBJ1-2, reads EAGVAQSPRYKIIEKRQSVAFWCNPISGHATLYWYQQILGQGPKLLIQFQNNGVVDDSQLPKDRFSAERLKGVDSTLKIQPAKLEDSAVYLCASSLPRTGKNGYTFGSGTRLTVV.

This chain links TRBV10-3 with TRBJ2-1; 10 bases are shared with TRBD2. Trimming took 9 bases from V and 8 from J; bases not matched to a gene: 10. Germline loops: CDR1 ENHRY, CDR2 SYGVKD. The CDR3 sequence is 14 residues long. CDR3 DNA sequence: TGTGCCATTAGAGCGGGGGGGCTCAATGATGAGCAGTTCTTC. Protein product: CAIRAGGLNDEQFF.

As regards this clonotype: A clone one base away is much larger, so this may be a read error. For the CDR3, the DNA is TGTGCCAGCAGCTTCGACACACAGAAAGATCAGCCCCAGCATTTT. Residues: CASSFDTQKDQPQHF. The V call is TRBV5-6, the J call TRBJ1-5; D remains unclear. CDR1 and CDR2 from the germline V gene are SGHDT and YYEEEE. The CDR3 has 15 amino acids. Trimming stripped 2 bases from V and 5 bases from J, with 14 bases between.

This clonotype was observed at least ten times. This chain links TRBV2 with TRBJ2-7, with D perhaps matching TRBD1 (5 bases). This CDR3 comprises 13 residues. Trimming left V 2 bases short and J 5 bases short, with 10 bases between. Germline CDR1 reads SNHLY; CDR2 reads FYNNEI. This chain's CDR3 is CASSEQGRHEQYF. The CDR3 DNA sequence: TGTGCCAGCAGTGAACAGGGTCGCCACGAGCAGTACTTC.

A few counts support this clonotype. This chain links TRBV19 with TRBJ1-2; 8 positions match TRBD1. The CDR3 is 13 amino acids. V was pared by 7 bases and J by 7 bases, with 8 bases of the junction left unmatched. The V gene's germline CDR1 is LNHDA and CDR2 SQIVND (reference sequence). The CDR3 loop reads CASTEQGVSGYTF. In DNA form, the CDR3 reads TGTGCCAGTACGGAACAGGGGGTGAGTGGCTACACCTTC.

This clonotype was observed at least ten times. The rearrangement links TRBV2 to TRBJ2-3; D is possibly TRBD1 or TRBD2 (5 bases each). Per germline, CDR1 SNHLY and CDR2 FYNNEI. This CDR3 is 14 amino acids long. Trimming took 3 bases from V and 4 from J, leaving 11 bases between them. CDR3 bases: TGTGCCAGCAGTGACCAGGGAGTCTCAGATACGCAGTATTTT. This gives the protein CASSDQGVSDTQYF.

This clonotype was recorded many times. The chain has TRBV5-5 and TRBJ2-7; D remains unclear. V lost 3 bases, J lost 6 bases, and 19 bases lay in between. The CDR3 runs 15 residues. Germline V gene sequence: CDR1 SGHKS, CDR2 YYEKEE (reference sequence). In nucleotides, the CDR3 is TGTGCCAGCAGCTGGTCGGACCGATCTTCGGGCGAGCAGTACTTC. The encoded protein is CASSWSDRSSGEQYF.

This chain connects TRBV28 to TRBJ2-6, with 11 bases aligning to TRBD1. Germline loops: CDR1 MDHEN, CDR2 SYDVKM. With V trimmed by 1 base and J by 0 bases, 2 bases remained unmatched. CDR3 length equals 18 residues. The CDR3 sequence: CASSLSGTGGSGANVLTF. The CDR3 coding sequence is TGTGCCAGCAGTTTATCCGGGACAGGGGGCTCTGGGGCCAACGTCCTGACTTTC.

At least ten counts were recorded for this clonotype. The CDR3 protein is CASSYGGQGNTEAFF. Written as DNA, the CDR3 is TGTGCCAGCAGTTACGGGGGGCAGGGGAACACTGAAGCTTTCTTT. This chain uses TRBV6-1 with TRBJ1-1; a possible D gene is TRBD1 (6 bases). The V and J ends lost 5 bases and 1 base respectively, with 14 bases between them. CDR3 length equals 15 residues. Looked up from germline, CDR1 is MNHNS and CDR2 is SASEGT.

This clonotype was found many times. V usage is TRBV27 and J usage is TRBJ2-2; D remains ambiguous. The CDR3 consists of 13 residues. V was shortened by 5 bases and J by 6 bases, with 10 bases between the two germline ends. Germline assignment: CDR1 MNHEY and CDR2 SMNVEV (reference sequence). The CDR3 nucleotides are TGTGCCAGCAGTCCCCCCCTCCCCGGGGAGCTGTTTTTT. Translation: CASSPPLPGELFF.

The rearrangement uses TRBV20-1 and TRBJ2-2; D unresolved. V was cut by 6 bases and J by 7 bases, with 24 bases left in between. The CDR3 covers 16 residues. Germline values: CDR1 DFQATT, CDR2 SNEGSKA (reference sequence). For the CDR3, the DNA is TGCAGTGCCCCGAAAACCCGGCGAATTGGCGGCGGGGAGCTGTTTTTT. Translating gives CSAPKTRRIGGGELFF.

This clonotype was observed a few times. This chain links TRBV19 with TRBJ2-3; D uncertain. Trimming pared 5 bases from V and 9 bases from J, leaving 12 bases between. Germline values: CDR1 LNHDA, CDR2 SQIVND (reference sequence). The CDR3 consists of 12 residues. CDR3 in DNA: TGTGCCAGTAGTGATCGCTTTGGGACGCAGTATTTT. It yields the protein CASSDRFGTQYF.

This clonotype was counted between two and nine times. This chain joins TRBV11-2 and TRBJ1-6; D gene uncertain. The CDR3 is made up of 11 amino acids. V was pared by 3 bases and J by 12 bases, with 6 bases between. Germline-derived CDR1 and CDR2 are SGHAT and FQNNGV. CDR3 loop: CASSLGGPLHF. CDR3 bases: TGTGCCAGCAGCTTGGGCGGACCCCTCCACTTT.

This clonotype has ten or more counts. This chain uses TRBV7-2 with TRBJ1-2; D may be TRBD1 (5 bases). CDR1 is SGHTA and CDR2 is FQGNSA in the germline V gene. The CDR3 is 14 amino acids. Trimming pared 1 base from V and 7 bases from J, leaving 13 bases between. CDR3 coding DNA: TGTGCCAGCAGCTTAGACTCCTCGAGGGGTGGCTACACCTTC. This sequence encodes CASSLDSSRGGYTF.